One and the same sample provided the 20 T cell receptor beta chains below, sequenced in a study of T cells in Graves' hyperthyroidism and ophthalmopathy. RNA transcripts yielded amplified TCR beta CDR3 regions. First-round RT-PCR of the TCR CDR3 relied on the HTBI primer set. TCRdb reprocessed the multiplex PCR reads via MiXCR and lists one record per CDR3 protein. The table includes about 130,000 distinct CDR3 sequences, around 20% detected once. Input material: blood. The receptors here all came from a woman between 50 and 59 years old with Graves' hyperthyroidism that later progressed to Graves' ophthalmopathy.

The gene calls are TRBV11-2 and TRBJ2-2, with a weak D call TRBD1 (5 bases). The CDR3 is 15 residues long. V gave up 5 bases and J gave up 3 bases, with 13 bases separating them. Germline V gene sequence: CDR1 SGHAT, CDR2 FQNNGV. CDR3 sequence (DNA): TGTGCCAGCAGCGTAAGGGGCGGCTACACCGGGGAGCTGTTTTTT. This codes for CASSVRGGYTGELFF.

To note about this clonotype: The junction does not match germline at one end; this may be a read error. The chain joins TRBV19 to TRBJ2-7, with TRBD2 matching 7 bases. This CDR3 comprises 14 residues. The germline gives CDR1 LNHDA, CDR2 SQIVND (reference sequence). In DNA, the CDR3 is TGTGCCAGTAGTACTGCAGGGACTAAATACGAGCAGCACTTC. Protein sequence: CASSTAGTKYEQHF. The full variable domain, with the rest looked up from reference TRBV19 and TRBJ2-7, is DGGITQSPKYLFRKEGQNVTLSCEQNLNHDAMYWYRQDPGQGLRLIYYSQIVNDFQKGDIAEGYSVSREKKESFPLTVTSAQKNPTAFYLCASSTAGTKYEQHFGPGTRLTVT.

This clonotype turned up a few times. The chain has TRBV6-1 and TRBJ1-2, with D possibly TRBD1 on 6 matching bases. Germline CDR1 MNHNS, CDR2 SASEGT. V lost 6 bases, J lost 7 bases, and 12 bases lay in between. This CDR3 has 12 residues. CDR3 protein: CASSKVRGGYTF. The CDR3 bases are TGTGCCAGCAGCAAGGTCAGGGGTGGCTACACCTTC.

The V gene is TRBV10-3, the J gene TRBJ2-1, with TRBD2 identical over 14 bases. This CDR3 has 15 residues. Germline V lookup: CDR1 ENHRY, CDR2 SYGVKD. J was trimmed by 10 bases and V by 6 bases; bases with no gene match: 8. This chain's CDR3 is CAISHGTSGSGEQFF. DNA of the CDR3: TGTGCCATCAGCCACGGGACTAGCGGGAGCGGGGAGCAGTTCTTC.

Many counts were recorded for this clonotype. This sequence joins TRBV6-1 and TRBJ2-7; 8 positions agree with TRBD1. Losses at the gene ends were 4 bases for V and 4 bases for J; bases not matched to a gene: 9. This CDR3 is 15 amino acids long. The V gene's germline CDR1 is MNHNS and CDR2 SASEGT. The CDR3 nucleotides read TGTGCCAGCAGTGCACCCTGGACAGGGAGGTACGAGCAGTACTTC. The encoded protein is CASSAPWTGRYEQYF.

In this sample, this clonotype turned up many times. V gene TRBV14 combines with J gene TRBJ2-1, with 8 bases identical to TRBD1. The CDR3 is made up of 15 amino acids. Germline CDR1 reads SGHDN; CDR2 reads FVKESK. Unmatched junction bases numbered 8, after V lost 1 base and J lost 9 bases. In nucleotides, the CDR3 is TGTGCCAGCAGCCAAGTATCCCAGGGGGCATCTGAGCAGTTCTTC. Translated: CASSQVSQGASEQFF. The full variable domain, its missing parts supplied by reference TRBV14 and TRBJ2-1, is EAGVTQFPSHSVIEKGQTVTLRCDPISGHDNLYWYRRVMGKEIKFLLHFVKESKQDESGMPNNRFLAERTGGTYSTLKVQPAELEDSGVYFCASSQVSQGASEQFFGPGTRLTVL.

In this sample, this clonotype turned up many times. The chain recombines TRBV20-1 with TRBJ2-7; 8 bases map to TRBD1. V was clipped by 6 bases and J by 4 bases; unmatched bases: 11. CDR3 length: 14 residues. From germline, CDR1 is DFQATT and CDR2 SNEGSKA (reference sequence). CDR3 loop: CSAGDRGELYEQYF. The DNA for the CDR3 is TGCAGTGCGGGTGACAGGGGAGAACTATACGAGCAGTACTTC.

This clonotype has just a few counts. This rearrangement joins TRBV5-5 to TRBJ2-6; D gene ambiguous. The V gene lost 0 bases and the J gene lost 0 bases, with 4 bases spanning the gap. CDR1 SGHKS and CDR2 YYEKEE come from the germline V gene (reference sequence). The CDR3 length is 15 residues. The CDR3 DNA reads TGTGCCAGCAGCTTGGTGGTCTCTGGGGCCAACGTCCTGACTTTC. Its translation is CASSLVVSGANVLTF. Filled out from reference TRBV5-5 and TRBJ2-6, the complete variable domain reads DAGVTQSPTHLIKTRGQQVTLRCSPISGHKSVSWYQQVLGQGPQFIFQYYEKEERGRGNFPDRFSARQFPNYSSELNVNALLLGDSALYLCASSLVVSGANVLTFGAGSRLTVL.

The rearrangement uses TRBV2 and TRBJ1-2; no clear D. CDR3 size: 13 residues. Germline-derived CDR1 and CDR2 are SNHLY and FYNNEI. The CDR3 DNA reads as TGTGGCTTAAGTCAGGTCCGGGGCTATGGCTACACCTTC. Protein: CGLSQVRGYGYTF. Together with reference TRBV2 and TRBJ1-2, the CDR3 gives the full variable domain: EPEVTQTPSHQVTQMGQEVILRCVPISNHLYFYWYRQILGQKVEFLVSFYNNEISEKSEIFDDQFSVERPDGSNFTLKIRSTKLEDSAMYFCGLSQVRGYGYTFGSGTRLTVV.

V is TRBV28 and J is TRBJ2-5, with D hard to call. The CDR3 length is 15 residues. Per germline, CDR1 MDHEN and CDR2 SYDVKM. With 6 bases removed from V and 5 bases from J, the gap between germline ends came to 19 bases. In nucleotides, the CDR3 is TGTGCCAGCAGCTTAGACGGCGCGGCGAGGGAGACCCAGTACTTC. Amino acids: CASSLDGAARETQYF.

This clonotype is a singleton in its sample. The chain carries TRBV20-1 and TRBJ2-5, with D possibly TRBD2 on 5 matching bases. CDR1 is DFQATT, CDR2 SNEGSKA, per germline (reference sequence). The CDR3 has 18 residues. V dropped 3 bases and J dropped 4 bases, with 27 bases sitting between them. The CDR3 protein is CSASGPGIGGARVETQYF. In DNA form, the CDR3 reads TGCAGTGCTAGCGGTCCGGGGATTGGCGGTGCAAGGGTAGAGACCCAGTACTTC.

The chain joins TRBV2 to TRBJ2-2, with D maybe TRBD1 (5 bases). With 6 bases removed from V and 4 bases from J, the gap between germline ends came to 9 bases. Germline CDR1 SNHLY, CDR2 FYNNEI. This CDR3 spans 13 amino acids. The CDR3 protein is CASRVGVTGELFF. Here the CDR3 DNA reads TGTGCCAGCAGGGTAGGGGTCACCGGGGAGCTGTTTTTT. Complete variable domain (other parts from reference TRBV2 and TRBJ2-2): EPEVTQTPSHQVTQMGQEVILRCVPISNHLYFYWYRQILGQKVEFLVSFYNNEISEKSEIFDDQFSVERPDGSNFTLKIRSTKLEDSAMYFCASRVGVTGELFFGEGSRLTVL.

This clonotype has a count of ten or more. V and J are TRBV7-9 and TRBJ2-1; D uncertain. The CDR3 extends over 16 amino acids. V lost 6 bases and J 0 bases, leaving 15 bases between the germline ends. Per germline, CDR1 SEHNR and CDR2 FQNEAQ (reference sequence). In DNA, the CDR3 is TGTGCCAGCAGTCCTAGGCCCAAAGACTCCTACAATGAGCAGTTCTTC. This translates into CASSPRPKDSYNEQFF.

This clonotype was found many times. The gene calls are TRBV24-1 and TRBJ2-3; 9 bases fit TRBD1. Germline CDR1 KGHDR, CDR2 SFDVKD. The CDR3 spans 17 residues. The ends lost 1 base at V and 5 bases at J; junction bases unmatched: 9. The CDR3 nucleotides are TGTGCCACCAGTGATTTCATGATGGGACAGGGTCTAGATACGCAGTATTTT. This codes for CATSDFMMGQGLDTQYF.

The rearrangement links TRBV28 to TRBJ1-1; perhaps TRBD1 as D (5 bases). The length of the CDR3 is 15 residues. V was pared by 2 bases and J by 1 base, with 11 bases between. The germline V gene encodes CDR1 MDHEN and CDR2 SYDVKM. The CDR3 region is CASSLLGARNTEAFF. The CDR3 region has the DNA TGTGCCAGCAGTTTACTAGGGGCGAGGAACACTGAAGCTTTCTTT.

Many counts were recorded for this clonotype. This chain joins TRBV11-2 and TRBJ2-7; D is ambiguous. Germline-derived CDR1 and CDR2 are SGHAT and FQNNGV. The V end lost 3 bases, the J end lost 7 bases, and 13 bases lay between the germline ends. This CDR3 comprises 13 residues. This CDR3 reads CASSFNRVREQYF. CDR3 in DNA: TGTGCCAGCAGCTTTAACAGAGTACGTGAGCAGTACTTC.

The J gene is TRBJ1-2, the V gene TRBV20-1, with 9 bases fitting TRBD1. The germline V gene has CDR1 DFQATT and CDR2 SNEGSKA (reference sequence). V lost 1 base, J lost 6 bases, and 6 bases stayed unmatched. The CDR3 runs to 14 residues. DNA for the CDR3: TGCAGTGCTAGAGGAACCGGGACAGGGCATGGCTACACCTTC. This sequence encodes CSARGTGTGHGYTF.

Of note for this clonotype: A much larger clone lies one base from this, so it may be a read error. CDR3 region: CASSFGQGADTQYF. The CDR3 DNA reads TGTGCTAGCAGCTTTGGACAGGGGGCAGATACGCAGTATTTT. V is TRBV7-7 and J is TRBJ2-3, with 10 bases aligning to TRBD1. The germline gives CDR1 SSHAT, CDR2 FNYEAQ (reference sequence). The CDR3 runs to 14 residues.

This clonotype was recorded many times. The genes are TRBV27 and TRBJ2-7; TRBD2 aligns across 11 bases. The V gene end was trimmed by 6 bases and the J gene end by 2 bases; junction bases not matched to a gene: 6. The CDR3 has 15 residues. CDR1 and CDR2 from the germline V gene are MNHEY and SMNVEV (reference sequence). CDR3 in amino acids: CASRNRGLAAYEQYF. In DNA form, the CDR3 reads TGTGCCAGCAGGAATAGGGGACTAGCGGCCTACGAGCAGTACTTC.

V is TRBV12-3 or TRBV12-4 and J is TRBJ2-1; D might be TRBD2 (6 bases). The CDR3 covers 15 residues. Deletions cut 6 bases from V and 3 bases from J, with 15 bases between. This CDR3 reads CASSPGTPFYNEQFF. CDR3 in DNA: TGTGCCAGCAGCCCAGGGACTCCTTTCTACAATGAGCAGTTCTTC.